This T cell receptor beta chain was captured in a study of blood T cell repertoires in COVID-19. The V and J ends lost 2 bases and 3 bases respectively, with 17 bases between them. The CDR3 runs to 16 residues. CDR1 and CDR2 (germline): MDHEN, SYDVKM. The method was immunoSEQ multiplex PCR; TCRdb's version includes in-frame clones alone and lacks a portion of them. The sample includes some 200,000 clones, roughly 89% of them seen just once. The sequence was obtained from a man between 18 and 29 years old with acute COVID-19. Sequenced input: PBMCs or T cells enriched from blood (not recorded which). This chain links TRBV28 with TRBJ2-7, with a weak D call TRBD1 (5 bases). CDR3 nucleotides: TGTGCCAGCAGTTTAAGGCAGGGTCTCAACCTCTACGAGCAGTACTTC. Encoded protein: CASSLRQGLNLYEQYF.